Presented here are 25 T cell receptor beta chains from one specimen sequenced in a study of T cell changes during pregnancy in multiple sclerosis. Sequencing used immunoSEQ multiplex PCR; TCRdb keeps in-frame clones, though not all of them. This table holds roughly 39,000 clones, less than 95% found once. The material was CD4+ T cells from peripheral blood mononuclear cells, obtained in the first trimester of pregnancy. All receptors come from a female donor in good health, enrolled as a control in a pregnancy study.

This sequence joins TRBV15 and TRBJ1-4; D may be TRBD1 (5 bases). This CDR3 comprises 14 residues. Trimming stripped 5 bases from V and 5 bases from J, with 12 bases between. In germline, CDR1 is LNHNV, CDR2 YYDKDF (reference sequence). CDR3 in amino acids: CATSRGEGNEKLFF. Here the CDR3 DNA reads TGTGCCACCAGCCGAGGGGAGGGGAATGAAAAACTGTTTTTT. Variable domain in full (rest from reference TRBV15 and TRBJ1-4): DAMVIQNPRYQVTQFGKPVTLSCSQTLNHNVMYWYQQKSSQAPKLLFHYYDKDFNNEADTPDNFQSRRPNTSFCFLDIRSPGLGDTAMYLCATSRGEGNEKLFFGSGTQLSVL.

A note on this clone: The sample holds other DNA sequences that translate to the same CDR3. The rearrangement links TRBV29-1 to TRBJ2-1, with D perhaps matching TRBD2 (5 bases). From germline, CDR1 is SQVTM and CDR2 ANQGSEA. V lost 3 bases and J lost 6, with 12 bases in between. This CDR3 comprises 13 residues. The CDR3 protein is CSVDGRGPNEQFF. The DNA for the CDR3 is TGCAGCGTTGATGGCAGAGGGCCCAATGAGCAGTTCTTC.

This clone appeared once. The chain combines TRBV11-2 with TRBJ1-2, with 9 bases fitting TRBD1. CDR1 and CDR2 (germline): SGHAT, FQNNGV. V shed 2 bases, J shed 3 bases, and the junction held 13 bases outside the gene matches. The CDR3 totals 18 residues. The CDR3 region is CASSLSPETGGIYYGYTF. Written as DNA, the CDR3 is TGTGCCAGCAGCTTATCGCCCGAAACAGGGGGCATTTACTATGGCTACACCTTC.

The gene calls are TRBV28 and TRBJ2-4; the match to TRBD1 covers 7 bases. The CDR3 spans 15 residues. From germline, CDR1 is MDHEN and CDR2 SYDVKM. The ends lost 5 bases at V and 0 bases at J; junction bases unmatched: 4. DNA for the CDR3: TGTGCCAGCAGTCCGGGACAGCTAGCCAAAAACATTCAGTACTTC. Amino acids: CASSPGQLAKNIQYF.

The chain has TRBV5-8 and TRBJ1-2; 9 bases fit TRBD1. With 4 bases clipped from V and 9 bases from J, the junction kept 10 bases outside the gene matches. The CDR3 covers 14 residues. Per germline, CDR1 SGHTS and CDR2 YDEGEE. CDR3 coding DNA: TGTGCCAGCAGCCCGGCGGACAGGGGAGGAAGCTACACCTTC. This translates into CASSPADRGGSYTF.

This clone was picked up a small number of times. The chain recombines TRBV2 with TRBJ2-2, with 13 bases fitting TRBD2. This CDR3 is 17 amino acids long. The V gene end was trimmed by 4 bases and the J gene end by 4 bases; junction bases not matched to a gene: 6. Per germline, CDR1 SNHLY and CDR2 FYNNEI. The CDR3 coding sequence is TGTGCCAGCAGTGCGGAACTAGCGGGGGGGCCCACCGGGGAGCTGTTTTTT. It specifies CASSAELAGGPTGELFF.

The CDR3 loop is CASSQEAGGQPQHF. In DNA form, the CDR3 reads TGCGCCAGCAGCCAGGAAGCGGGGGGTCAGCCCCAGCATTTT. This rearrangement joins TRBV4-3 to TRBJ1-5; D might be TRBD1 (5 bases). The CDR3 is 14 amino acids. V dropped 3 bases and J dropped 6 bases, with 12 bases sitting between them. CDR1 and CDR2 (germline): LGHNA, YSLEER.

The rearrangement joins TRBV5-1 to TRBJ2-2; TRBD2 matches at 8 bases. The trim removed 4 bases at V and 7 bases at J, leaving 6 bases unmatched. Germline CDR1 and CDR2: SGHRS and YFSETQ. The CDR3 contains 14 residues. CDR3 region: CASSISGDSGELFF. In nucleotides, the CDR3 is TGCGCCAGCAGCATTAGCGGGGATAGCGGGGAGCTGTTTTTT.

This sequence joins TRBV5-6 and TRBJ2-7, with TRBD2 matching 10 bases. The germline V gene encodes CDR1 SGHDT and CDR2 YYEEEE. The V segment lost 1 base and the J segment 6 bases; nucleotides outside the gene matches: 10. The CDR3 spans 16 residues. The CDR3 sequence is CASSLTDLAGVVEQYF. Here the CDR3 DNA reads TGTGCCAGCAGCTTGACGGACCTAGCGGGGGTCGTCGAGCAGTACTTC.

This chain connects TRBV29-1 to TRBJ2-2, with 7 bases matching TRBD2. Germline V CDR1 and CDR2: SQVTM, ANQGSEA. The CDR3 runs 17 residues. V shed 5 bases and J 5 bases; nucleotides not matched to a gene: 17. The DNA of the CDR3 is TGCAGCGTTCGTGGGACTAAAGGGGAACTGGGAACCGGGGAGCTGTTTTTT. Protein: CSVRGTKGELGTGELFF.

This clone was observed a single time. The rearrangement links TRBV7-3 to TRBJ2-2; D possibly corresponds to TRBD2 (5 bases). The germline CDR1 and CDR2 sequences are SGHTA and FQGTGA. This CDR3 contains 13 residues. Trimming cost V 0 bases and J 9 bases, with 8 bases left between them. The DNA for the CDR3 is TGTGCCAGCAGCTTAACCCCGGGGAGGGAGCTGTTTTTT. Translating gives CASSLTPGRELFF. Together with reference TRBV7-3 and TRBJ2-2, the CDR3 gives the full variable domain: GAGVSQTPSNKVTEKGKYVELRCDPISGHTALYWYRQSLGQGPEFLIYFQGTGAADDSGLPNDRFFAVRPEGSVSTLKIQRTERGDSAVYLCASSLTPGRELFFGEGSRLTVL.

The DNA for the CDR3 is TGTGCCAGCAGCTTTAAGGGCAGTAGGGGGCTGAGCACCGGGGAGCTGTTTTTT. Translated, it gives CASSFKGSRGLSTGELFF. This chain uses TRBV5-6 with TRBJ2-2, with 7 bases identical to TRBD1. V lost 2 bases to trimming and J lost 4 bases; unmatched junction nucleotides: 14. Germline V CDR1 and CDR2: SGHDT, YYEEEE. This CDR3 is built from 18 residues.

The chain joins TRBV6-1 to TRBJ1-5; 9 bases map to TRBD1. CDR3 size: 14 residues. Germline CDR1 MNHNS, CDR2 SASEGT. CDR3 DNA: TGTGCGAGCGTGCAGGGACAGGGAGGTCAGCCCCAGCATTTT. Encoded protein: CASVQGQGGQPQHF.

The chain couples TRBV4-3 to TRBJ1-4; possibly TRBD1 for D (6 bases). Between the trimmed V and J ends, which lost 5 bases and 7 bases, there was a span of 11 bases. Germline V gene lookup returns CDR1 LGHNA and CDR2 YSLEER. There are 13 residues in the CDR3. CDR3 sequence: CASSTRGSEKLFF. The CDR3 nucleotides are TGCGCCAGCAGCACTAGGGGGAGTGAAAAACTGTTTTTT.

This clone was seen once. J is TRBJ1-3 and V is TRBV28; D not certain. The CDR3 extends over 13 amino acids. CDR1 is MDHEN, CDR2 SYDVKM, per germline. V was cut by 3 bases and J by 4 bases, with 7 bases left in between. DNA for the CDR3: TGTGCCAGCAGTTTGGCCCGAGGAAACACCATATATTTT. It encodes CASSLARGNTIYF.

V gene TRBV4-3 combines with J gene TRBJ2-7, with a possible D match to TRBD2 (7 bases). The V end was cut by 0 bases, the J end by 0 bases, with 21 bases between. Germline lookup yields CDR1 LGHNA and CDR2 YSLEER. The CDR3 has 19 residues. The CDR3 DNA follows: TGCGCCAGCAGCCAAGACCGGGACGGGGGGCTAATGTACTCCTACGAGCAGTACTTC. This gives the protein CASSQDRDGGLMYSYEQYF.

The CDR3 bases are TGTGCCAGCAGCTTAATTGCACGGGGAGGAGAGGTGACCCAGTACTTC. Its protein product is CASSLIARGGEVTQYF. The V and J genes are TRBV7-2 and TRBJ2-5; D is perhaps TRBD2 (6 bases). The germline V gene has CDR1 SGHTA and CDR2 FQGNSA. V shed 2 bases and J shed 7 bases, with 20 bases lying between them. The CDR3 has 16 residues.

This chain connects TRBV9 to TRBJ1-1, with TRBD1 as a possible D gene (6 bases). In germline, CDR1 is SGDLS, CDR2 YYNGEE. The CDR3 covers 14 residues. The V end was cut by 0 bases, the J end by 5 bases, with 11 bases between. The CDR3: CASSVGSGVTEAFF. CDR3 coding DNA: TGTGCCAGCAGCGTAGGCTCAGGGGTTACTGAAGCTTTCTTT.

V usage is TRBV2 and J usage is TRBJ1-2; the D gene is possibly TRBD1 (6 bases). The V end was cut by 2 bases, the J end by 8 bases, with 15 bases between. The CDR3 is 14 amino acids. CDR1 is SNHLY and CDR2 is FYNNEI in the germline V gene. CDR3 sequence (DNA): TGTGCCAGCAGTGAACAGGGGTTGATAGGGGGCTACACCTTC. Translation gives CASSEQGLIGGYTF.

This clone turned up a few times. CDR3 sequence: CAWSDRDTEAFF. In nucleotides, the CDR3 is TGTGCCTGGTCGGACAGGGACACTGAAGCTTTCTTT. V is TRBV30 and J is TRBJ1-1; 8 positions agree with TRBD1. The CDR3 consists of 12 residues. J gave up 3 bases and V 5 bases, and 2 bases lay outside the gene matches. CDR1 is GTSNPN, CDR2 SVGIG, per germline (reference sequence). Full variable domain (remainder filled in from reference TRBV30 and TRBJ1-1): SQTIHQWPATLVQPVGSPLSLECTVEGTSNPNLYWYRQAAGRGLQLLFYSVGIGQISSEVPQNLSASRPQDRQFILSSKKLLLSDSGFYLCAWSDRDTEAFFGQGTRLTVV.

The gene calls are TRBV7-9 and TRBJ1-2; D remains ambiguous. With 0 bases removed from V and 9 bases from J, the gap between germline ends came to 8 bases. Germline V gene sequence: CDR1 SEHNR, CDR2 FQNEAQ (reference sequence). The length of the CDR3 is 12 residues. The CDR3 DNA follows: TGTGCCAGCAGCTTAGCGGTCGGGAGCTACACCTTC. Translating it yields CASSLAVGSYTF.

The J gene is TRBJ2-5, the V gene TRBV7-9, with 7 bases matching TRBD2. The CDR3 has 11 residues. Germline lookup yields CDR1 SEHNR and CDR2 FQNEAQ (reference sequence). The DNA of the CDR3 is TGTCTTAGCGGGCGACAAGAGACCCAGTACTTC. It specifies CLSGRQETQYF.

V gene TRBV28 combines with J gene TRBJ2-7; possibly TRBD1 for D (6 bases). Trimming cost V 6 bases and J 3 bases, with 15 bases left between them. The CDR3 runs to 14 residues. The germline gives CDR1 MDHEN, CDR2 SYDVKM. The CDR3 DNA is TGTGCCAGCAGGAAAGGGACACCAAACTACGAGCAGTACTTC. As protein: CASRKGTPNYEQYF.

This chain links TRBV7-9 with TRBJ1-1; tentative D call: TRBD1 (6 bases). This CDR3 contains 16 residues. CDR1 and CDR2 from the germline V gene are SEHNR and FQNEAQ (reference sequence). The V end lost 5 bases, the J end lost 1 base, and 17 bases lay between the germline ends. CDR3 DNA: TGTGCCAGCAGCAGACCGAAGGACAGATCGAACACTGAAGCTTTCTTT. This translates into CASSRPKDRSNTEAFF.

This clone came up once. V is TRBV19 and J is TRBJ1-6; a weak D match, TRBD1 (6 bases). Trimming left V 6 bases short and J 6 bases short, with 12 bases between. Germline V CDR1 and CDR2: LNHDA, SQIVND (reference sequence). The CDR3 extends over 14 amino acids. The CDR3 sequence: CASRDSALNSPLHF. CDR3 sequence (DNA): TGTGCCAGTAGGGACAGTGCCCTTAATTCACCCCTCCACTTT.